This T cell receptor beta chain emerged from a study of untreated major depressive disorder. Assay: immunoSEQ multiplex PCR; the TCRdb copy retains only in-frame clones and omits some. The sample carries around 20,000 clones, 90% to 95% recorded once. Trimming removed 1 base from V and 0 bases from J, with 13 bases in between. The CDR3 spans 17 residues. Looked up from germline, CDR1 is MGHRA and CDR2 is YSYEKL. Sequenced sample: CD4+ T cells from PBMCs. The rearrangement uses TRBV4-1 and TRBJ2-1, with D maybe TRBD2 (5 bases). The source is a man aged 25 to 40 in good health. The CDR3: CASSQGRVFSSYNEQFF. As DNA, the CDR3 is TGCGCCAGCAGCCAAGGGCGGGTCTTTAGCTCCTACAATGAGCAGTTCTTC.